Presented here are 6 T cell receptor beta chains from one specimen sequenced in a study of blood T cell repertoires in COVID-19. The protocol was immunoSEQ multiplex PCR, while the TCRdb copy is restricted to in-frame clones and leaves out a portion. This table has about 90,000 clones, less than 90% appearing once. The sample comprised peripheral blood. Receptor source: a man of 80 years or more with active or convalescent COVID-19.

The chain couples TRBV28 to TRBJ2-6, with 8 nucleotides matching TRBD2. Germline trimming cut 5 bases from V and 0 bases from J; bases unmatched to any gene: 9. This CDR3 is 18 amino acids long. Germline V gives CDR1 MDHEN, CDR2 SYDVKM. The DNA of the CDR3 is TGTGCCAGCAGTCAGCCGGGACTAGGGAGCTCTGGGGCCAACGTCCTGACTTTC. This codes for CASSQPGLGSSGANVLTF.

CDR3 nucleotides: TGCGCCAGCGCCTTGGGGACAGGCCAAGAGACCCAGTACTTC. This gives the protein CASALGTGQETQYF. The chain has TRBV5-1 and TRBJ2-5, with 8 bases aligning to TRBD1. This CDR3 region has 14 residues. The germline V gene encodes CDR1 SGHRS and CDR2 YFSETQ. After removal of 7 bases from V and 1 base from J, the junction contained 6 bases not matched to a gene.

The sample holds a few counts of this clone. The V gene is TRBV29-1, the J gene TRBJ1-1; D perhaps matches TRBD1 (6 bases). CDR1 is SQVTM and CDR2 is ANQGSEA in the germline V gene. The CDR3 length is 15 residues. V shed 1 base and J shed 6 bases, with 18 bases lying between them. This CDR3 reads CSVEGRGGPFSEAFF. CDR3 nucleotide sequence: TGCAGCGTTGAAGGAAGGGGGGGCCCCTTTTCTGAAGCTTTCTTT. Drawing the rest from reference TRBV29-1 and TRBJ1-1, the complete variable domain is SAVISQKPSRDICQRGTSLTIQCQVDSQVTMMFWYRQQPGQSLTLIATANQGSEATYESGFVIDKFPISRPNLTFSTLTVSNMSPEDSSIYLCSVEGRGGPFSEAFFGQGTRLTVV.

The V call is TRBV14, the J call TRBJ1-1; D ambiguous. The CDR3 runs to 15 residues. Trimming took 0 bases from V and 1 from J, leaving 9 bases between them. Per the germline V gene, CDR1 is SGHDN and CDR2 is FVKESK. The chain's CDR3 is CASSQDRVTNTEAFF. The CDR3 coding sequence is TGTGCCAGCAGCCAAGATCGGGTAACGAACACTGAAGCTTTCTTT.

The chain is built from TRBV28 and TRBJ1-2, with 10 bases lining up with TRBD1. The CDR3 runs to 15 residues. The V and J ends lost 4 bases and 3 bases, in that order; junction bases with no gene match: 5. Germline V gene sequence: CDR1 MDHEN, CDR2 SYDVKM. The CDR3 DNA reads as TGTGCCAGCAGTTCTGGGACAGGGGATTACTATGGCTACACCTTC. Protein product: CASSSGTGDYYGYTF.

V gene TRBV11-2 combines with J gene TRBJ2-7, with 10 bases matching TRBD2. Germline CDR1 and CDR2: SGHAT and FQNNGV. V was clipped by 7 bases and J by 6 bases; unmatched bases: 12. This CDR3 is built from 15 residues. CDR3 region: CASTHILAGNLEQYF. The CDR3 DNA reads as TGTGCCAGCACCCACATACTAGCGGGAAATCTCGAGCAGTACTTC.